Below, 18 T cell receptor beta chains from the same sample are listed, as sequenced in a study of human T cells and chemical hapten exposure. TCRdb reanalysed the RACE reads using MiXCR and keeps one entry per CDR3 protein. This table holds around 40,000 distinct CDR3 sequences, roughly 12% found once. Time point indicated: patch test 3, about 24 weeks after DPC sensitization. The treatment here: therapeutic diphenylcyclopropenone sensitization with weekly scalp DPC. It was unfractionated whole blood from which total RNA was extracted. The specimen was whole blood, collected in connection with sensitization to the hapten diphenylcyclopropenone (DPC). These receptors were obtained from a middle-aged woman with alopecia areata. Some clones in this sample may be carry-over from other donors' samples.

The chain has TRBV2 and TRBJ2-5, with D uncertain. Germline CDR1 is SNHLY and CDR2 is FYNNEI. CDR3 length: 10 amino acids. V was pared by 11 bases and J by 6 bases, with 10 bases between. CDR3 loop: CASGPQTQYF. The CDR3 DNA reads as TGTGCCTCCGGCCCACAGACCCAGTACTTC.

This clonotype was observed many times. V and J are TRBV6-1 and TRBJ2-1; no clear D. CDR3 size: 12 residues. The V and J ends lost 8 bases and 8 bases respectively, with 13 bases between them. CDR1 MNHNS and CDR2 SASEGT come from the germline V gene. The DNA of the CDR3 is TGTGCCAGCTGGCGGTTCGGGCATGAGCAGTTCTTC. Residues: CASWRFGHEQFF.

This clonotype was observed a handful of times. The V and J genes are TRBV19 and TRBJ1-5; D is perhaps TRBD1 (5 bases). Germline CDR1 is LNHDA and CDR2 is SQIVND (reference sequence). The CDR3 length is 16 residues. V dropped 5 bases and J dropped 0 bases, with 14 bases sitting between them. The CDR3 bases are TGTGCCAGTAGTGCCCGGGACTATTATAGCAATCAGCCCCAGCATTTT. As protein: CASSARDYYSNQPQHF.

The V and J genes are TRBV12-3 or TRBV12-4 and TRBJ1-2, with 7 positions matching TRBD1. The V gene end was trimmed by 4 bases and the J gene end by 3 bases; junction bases not matched to a gene: 8. The CDR3 consists of 15 residues. In nucleotides, the CDR3 is TGTGCCAGCAGTTCCCCGGACAGGAAGGACTATGGCTACACCTTC. Its protein is CASSSPDRKDYGYTF.

The sample holds a few counts of this clonotype. The chain couples TRBV28 to TRBJ2-7; D unresolved. The V gene lost 5 bases and the J gene lost 7 bases, with 12 bases spanning the gap. The germline V gene encodes CDR1 MDHEN and CDR2 SYDVKM. The CDR3 is 12 residues long. CDR3: CASSLVSGEQYF. CDR3 coding DNA: TGTGCCAGCAGTCTCGTGAGTGGGGAGCAGTACTTC.

This clonotype was observed a few times. The chain is built from TRBV11-2 and TRBJ2-2; D is uncertain. V was pared by 5 bases and J by 2 bases, with 15 bases between. Germline CDR1 reads SGHAT; CDR2 reads FQNNGV. The CDR3 contains 16 residues. As DNA, the CDR3 is TGTGCCAGCAGCCCCCAACAGCCGCCAAACACCGGGGAGCTGTTTTTT. Its protein is CASSPQQPPNTGELFF.

This clonotype was picked up a small number of times. This chain links TRBV28 with TRBJ2-7, with TRBD2 matching over 16 bases. This CDR3 region has 17 residues. Germline loops: CDR1 MDHEN, CDR2 SYDVKM. The V segment lost 4 bases and the J segment 6 bases; nucleotides outside the gene matches: 9. The CDR3 DNA is TGTGCCAGCAGTTCCCCGGGACTAGCGGGAGGGCCGAGCGAGCAGTACTTC. Translated, it gives CASSSPGLAGGPSEQYF.

The chain employs TRBV11-2 and TRBJ2-1; D ambiguous. The ends were cut back, 3 bases at V and 5 bases at J, with 14 bases in the middle. The CDR3 runs 15 residues. The germline gives CDR1 SGHAT, CDR2 FQNNGV. This CDR3 reads CASSFRPRPDNEQFF. The DNA for the CDR3 is TGTGCCAGCAGCTTTAGACCGCGGCCAGACAATGAGCAGTTCTTC. The full variable domain, its missing parts supplied by reference TRBV11-2 and TRBJ2-1, is EAGVAQSPRYKIIEKRQSVAFWCNPISGHATLYWYQQILGQGPKLLIQFQNNGVVDDSQLPKDRFSAERLKGVDSTLKIQPAKLEDSAVYLCASSFRPRPDNEQFFGPGTRLTVL.

At least ten counts were recorded for this clonotype. The V and J genes are TRBV4-1 and TRBJ1-1; tentatively, D is TRBD1 (6 bases). V was clipped by 1 base and J by 4 bases, with 13 bases between them. This CDR3 has 15 residues. From germline, CDR1 is MGHRA and CDR2 YSYEKL. The CDR3 nucleotides are TGCGCCAGCAGCCAAGCGTTGACAGGTTTCACTGAAGCTTTCTTT. Translating it yields CASSQALTGFTEAFF.

This clonotype was seen repeatedly, ten times or more. The chain joins TRBV20-1 to TRBJ2-3, with TRBD2 matching 12 bases. The length of the CDR3 is 17 residues. Per the germline V gene, CDR1 is DFQATT and CDR2 is SNEGSKA (reference sequence). J was trimmed by 0 bases and V by 0 bases; bases with no gene match: 4. The CDR3 DNA reads TGCAGTGCTAGAGAGCGACTAGCGGGGGTTAGCACAGATACGCAGTATTTT. It yields the protein CSARERLAGVSTDTQYF.

This clonotype has more than one count but fewer than ten. The V gene is TRBV20-1, the J gene TRBJ1-3; D is unresolved. The CDR3 is 12 residues long. V dropped 5 bases and J dropped 3 bases, with 8 bases sitting between them. Germline CDR1 and CDR2: DFQATT and SNEGSKA (reference sequence). The CDR3 nucleotides are TGCAGTGCTTCCGGTATTGGAAACACCATATATTTT. Amino acid sequence: CSASGIGNTIYF.

This clonotype was recorded at least ten times. The chain carries TRBV25-1 and TRBJ2-3, with unresolved D. The CDR3 has 12 amino acids. Trimming shortened V by 6 bases and J by 2 bases, and 6 bases separated the two germline ends. Germline V gene sequence: CDR1 MGHDK, CDR2 SYGVNS. CDR3 region: CASRQLTDTQYF. CDR3 bases: TGTGCCAGCAGACAGCTCACAGATACGCAGTATTTT.

This clonotype has ten or more counts. The chain recombines TRBV12-3 or TRBV12-4 with TRBJ2-2, with TRBD2 as a possible D gene (6 bases). This CDR3 has 14 residues. V shed 4 bases and J shed 4 bases, with 10 bases lying between them. The chain's CDR3 is CASSWGELTGELFF. Written as DNA, the CDR3 is TGTGCCAGCAGTTGGGGGGAACTCACCGGGGAGCTGTTTTTT.

This clonotype was seen many times. This sequence joins TRBV6-5 and TRBJ2-1, with D maybe TRBD2 (6 bases). CDR1 is MNHEY, CDR2 SVGAGI, per germline. V gave up 2 bases and J gave up 4 bases, with 15 bases separating them. The CDR3 is 16 amino acids. The CDR3 here is CASSYRRGSSYNEQFF. The CDR3 DNA follows: TGTGCCAGCAGTTACCGTCGGGGGAGCTCTTACAATGAGCAGTTCTTC.

The sample holds a few counts of this clonotype. This chain links TRBV5-1 with TRBJ2-3; D is uncertain. Trimming took 4 bases from V and 5 from J, leaving 11 bases between them. Germline-derived CDR1 and CDR2 are SGHRS and YFSETQ. The CDR3 is 13 residues long. Here the CDR3 reads CASSLSDGDTQYF. CDR3 DNA sequence: TGCGCCAGCAGCCTTTCGGACGGAGATACGCAGTATTTT.

Only a few counts were recorded for this clonotype. The CDR3 region has the DNA TGCAGTGCTTGGCCCGGGACTAGACGCTACGAGCAGTACTTC. Protein product: CSAWPGTRRYEQYF. The gene calls are TRBV20-1 and TRBJ2-7, with TRBD2 matching over 8 bases. With V trimmed by 5 bases and J by 3 bases, 9 bases remained unmatched. The CDR3 contains 14 residues. The germline gives CDR1 DFQATT, CDR2 SNEGSKA (reference sequence).

The table lists this clonotype with many counts. The chain couples TRBV7-9 to TRBJ1-1, with unresolved D. V shed 2 bases and J shed 5 bases, with 3 bases lying between them. There are 11 residues in the CDR3. The germline V gene encodes CDR1 SEHNR and CDR2 FQNEAQ (reference sequence). This chain's CDR3 is CASSLMTEAFF. DNA of the CDR3: TGTGCCAGCAGCTTAATGACTGAAGCTTTCTTT.

This clonotype came up a few times. This chain connects TRBV29-1 to TRBJ2-5; no definite D call. V was trimmed by 2 bases and J by 2 bases, leaving 6 bases between them. Germline-derived CDR1 and CDR2 are SQVTM and ANQGSEA. The CDR3 extends over 12 amino acids. In nucleotides, the CDR3 is TGCAGCGTTGAACAGTTACAAGAGACCCAGTACTTC. Amino acids: CSVEQLQETQYF.